In its sample, the clone carrying this T cell receptor beta chain was seen many times. As yet, its antigen is unknown. These data are taken from a study of human T cells and chemical hapten exposure. Points from the study as a whole: There was no change with DPC sensitization in TCRs above 1 in 1000 frequency.

Trimming took 5 bases from V and 0 from J, leaving 13 bases between them. CDR3 size: 16 residues. Germline V gene data show CDR1 as LNHDA and CDR2 as SQIVND (reference sequence). In the original processing: TCR counts had a median of 95,638 per sample and spanned about 20,000 to 700,000. Each CDR3 protein is one row after TCRdb ran MiXCR on the RACE reads. TCRdb, rather than the study authors, made the V and J calls. The sample has around 380,000 distinct CDR3 sequences, nearly 5% seen once; the top ten hold around 2.3%. As for time point: patch test 1, 2 weeks after DPC sensitization. Stated treatment: therapeutic diphenylcyclopropenone sensitization with weekly scalp DPC. Each donor was an alopecia patient between 18 and 70 years of age who qualified for DPC.

Sequencing used whole blood, obtained in connection with sensitization to the hapten diphenylcyclopropenone (DPC). This TCR was sampled from a woman aged 45-65 years with alopecia areata. Some clones in this sample may be carry-over from other donors' samples. The gene calls are TRBV19 and TRBJ2-2, with D unresolved. CDR3 in DNA: TGTGCCAGTAGTTCTCGCGGCAGCGCGAACACCGGGGAGCTGTTTTTT. Translating it yields CASSSRGSANTGELFF.